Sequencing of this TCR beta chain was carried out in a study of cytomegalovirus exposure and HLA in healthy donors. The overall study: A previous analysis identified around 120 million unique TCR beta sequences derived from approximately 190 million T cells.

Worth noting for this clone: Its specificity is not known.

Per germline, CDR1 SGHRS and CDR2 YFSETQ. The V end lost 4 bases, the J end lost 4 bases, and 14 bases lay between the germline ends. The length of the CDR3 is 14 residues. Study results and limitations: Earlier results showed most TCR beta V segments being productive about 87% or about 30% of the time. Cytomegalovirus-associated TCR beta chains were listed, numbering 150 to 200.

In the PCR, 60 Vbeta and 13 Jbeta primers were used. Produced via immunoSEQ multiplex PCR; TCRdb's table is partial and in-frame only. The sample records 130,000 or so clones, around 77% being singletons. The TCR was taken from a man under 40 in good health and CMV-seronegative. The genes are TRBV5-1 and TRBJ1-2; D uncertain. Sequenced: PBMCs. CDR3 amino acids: CASSLEGAGYGYTF. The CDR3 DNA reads TGCGCCAGCAGCCTGGAGGGCGCGGGCTATGGCTACACCTTC.